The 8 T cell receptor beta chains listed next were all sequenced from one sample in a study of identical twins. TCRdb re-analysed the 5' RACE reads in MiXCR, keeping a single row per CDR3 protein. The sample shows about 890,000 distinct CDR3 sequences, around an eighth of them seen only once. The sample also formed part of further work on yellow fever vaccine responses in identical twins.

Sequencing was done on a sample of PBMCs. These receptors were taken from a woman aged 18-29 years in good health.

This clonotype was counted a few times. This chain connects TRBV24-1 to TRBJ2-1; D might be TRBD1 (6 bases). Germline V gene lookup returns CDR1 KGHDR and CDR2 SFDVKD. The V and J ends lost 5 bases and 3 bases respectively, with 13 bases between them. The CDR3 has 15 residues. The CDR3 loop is CATSVARQDYNEQFF. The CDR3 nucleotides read TGTGCCACCAGTGTAGCGAGACAGGACTACAATGAGCAGTTCTTC.

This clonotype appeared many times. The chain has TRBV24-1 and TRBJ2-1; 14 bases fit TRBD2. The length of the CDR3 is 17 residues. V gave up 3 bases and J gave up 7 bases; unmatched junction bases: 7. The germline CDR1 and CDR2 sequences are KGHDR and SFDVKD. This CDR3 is CATSDQTSGRAWNEQFF. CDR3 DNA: TGTGCCACCAGTGATCAGACTAGCGGGAGGGCCTGGAATGAGCAGTTCTTC.

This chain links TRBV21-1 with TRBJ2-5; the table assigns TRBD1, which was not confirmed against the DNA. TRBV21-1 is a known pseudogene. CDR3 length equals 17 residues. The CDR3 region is CASSKSGGGGLGETQYF. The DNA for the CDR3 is TGTGCCAGCAGCAAATCCGGTGGTGGGGGGCTAGGGGAGACCCAGTACTTC.

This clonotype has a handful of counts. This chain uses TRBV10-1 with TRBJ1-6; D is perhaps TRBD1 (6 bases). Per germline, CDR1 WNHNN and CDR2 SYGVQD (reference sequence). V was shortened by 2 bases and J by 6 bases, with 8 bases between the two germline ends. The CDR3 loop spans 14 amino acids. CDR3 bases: TGCGCCAGCAGTGAGGGACAGCGTAATTCACCCCTCCACTTT. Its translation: CASSEGQRNSPLHF.

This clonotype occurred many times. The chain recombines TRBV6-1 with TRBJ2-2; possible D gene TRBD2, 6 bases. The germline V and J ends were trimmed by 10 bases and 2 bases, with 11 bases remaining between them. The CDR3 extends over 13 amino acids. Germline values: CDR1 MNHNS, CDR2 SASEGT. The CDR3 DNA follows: TGTGCCACGGGGGACGGTAACACCGGGGAGCTGTTTTTT. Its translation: CATGDGNTGELFF.

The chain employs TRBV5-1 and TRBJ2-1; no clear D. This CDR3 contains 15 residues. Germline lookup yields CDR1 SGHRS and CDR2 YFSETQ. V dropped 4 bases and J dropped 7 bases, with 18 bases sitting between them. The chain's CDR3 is CASSPTPPGVNEQFF. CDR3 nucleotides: TGCGCCAGCAGCCCAACGCCCCCAGGAGTGAATGAGCAGTTCTTC.

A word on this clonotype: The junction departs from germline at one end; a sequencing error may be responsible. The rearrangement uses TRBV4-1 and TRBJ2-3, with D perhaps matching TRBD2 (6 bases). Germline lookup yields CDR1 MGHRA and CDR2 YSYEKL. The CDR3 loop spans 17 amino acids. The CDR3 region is CASCQVGREISTDTQYF. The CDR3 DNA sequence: TGCGCCAGCTGCCAAGTCGGGAGAGAGATTAGCACAGATACGCAGTATTTT.

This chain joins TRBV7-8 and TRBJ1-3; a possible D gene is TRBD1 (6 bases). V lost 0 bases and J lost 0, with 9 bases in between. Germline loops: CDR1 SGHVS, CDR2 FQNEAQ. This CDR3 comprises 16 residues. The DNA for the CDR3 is TGTGCCAGCAGCTTAGCTGGCAGGGGCTCTGGAAACACCATATATTTT. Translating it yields CASSLAGRGSGNTIYF.